A single sample gave rise to the 9 T cell receptor beta chains below, sequenced in a study of human T cells and chemical hapten exposure. TCRdb redid the calling of the RACE reads with MiXCR, one entry per CDR3 protein. This sample carries fewer than 200,000 distinct CDR3 sequences, approximately 20% of them seen once, and the ten largest clones take under 8.5%. Time point meaning: patch test 1, 2 weeks after DPC sensitization. Treatment denoted: therapeutic diphenylcyclopropenone sensitization with weekly scalp DPC. Sample: whole blood, taken in connection with sensitization to the hapten diphenylcyclopropenone (DPC). These receptors came from a woman aged 50 to 65 with alopecia areata. Some clones in this sample may be carry-over from other donors' samples.

This clonotype has more than one count but fewer than ten. J is TRBJ1-5 and V is TRBV7-2; D is undetermined. This CDR3 contains 16 residues. Germline V lookup: CDR1 SGHTA, CDR2 FQGNSA. V was shortened by 4 bases and J by 4 bases, with 17 bases between the two germline ends. The CDR3 is CASSSWAGVGNQPQHF. The CDR3 region has the DNA TGTGCCAGCAGCTCGTGGGCAGGCGTTGGGAATCAGCCCCAGCATTTT. Together with reference TRBV7-2 and TRBJ1-5, the CDR3 gives the full variable domain: GAGVSQSPSNKVTEKGKDVELRCDPISGHTALYWYRQSLGQGLEFLIYFQGNSAPDKSGLPSDRFSAERTGGSVSTLTIQRTQQEDSAVYLCASSSWAGVGNQPQHFGDGTRLSIL.

This clonotype has more than one count but fewer than ten. The CDR3, as DNA: TGTGCCAGCAGCCCCGCGGCTTTGCCCAATCAGCCCCAGCATTTT. Amino acid sequence: CASSPAALPNQPQHF. The gene calls are TRBV12-3 or TRBV12-4 and TRBJ1-5; D not certain. V was shortened by 6 bases and J by 3 bases, with 15 bases between the two germline ends. CDR3 length: 15 residues.

This clonotype was picked up a small number of times. The chain recombines TRBV29-1 with TRBJ1-3, with D unresolved. V shed 2 bases and J shed 4 bases, with 9 bases lying between them. Germline V gene sequence: CDR1 SQVTM, CDR2 ANQGSEA. The CDR3 consists of 13 residues. The CDR3 spells CSVERLLGNTIYF. The CDR3 coding sequence is TGCAGCGTTGAACGGCTGCTCGGAAACACCATATATTTT.

This sequence joins TRBV10-3 and TRBJ2-1; 12 bases match TRBD2. Trimming took 3 bases from V and 9 from J; bases not matched to a gene: 6. The CDR3 is made up of 15 amino acids. Germline V gene sequence: CDR1 ENHRY, CDR2 SYGVKD. CDR3 nucleotides: TGTGCCATCAGTGAAACTAGCGGGAGGTTTGGTGAGCAGTTCTTC. Protein sequence: CAISETSGRFGEQFF.

This clonotype was counted only a few times. The V and J genes are TRBV24-1 and TRBJ1-5; tentatively, D is TRBD1 (5 bases). The V end was cut by 3 bases, the J end by 7 bases, with 15 bases between. From germline, CDR1 is KGHDR and CDR2 SFDVKD. The CDR3 runs 15 residues. In DNA form, the CDR3 reads TGTGCCACCAGTGATGACAACAGGAACAACCAGCCCCAGCATTTT. Protein: CATSDDNRNNQPQHF.

This clonotype was detected a few times. The V call is TRBV10-2, the J call TRBJ1-5, with unresolved D. This CDR3 is built from 13 residues. V was pared by 6 bases and J by 0 bases, with 6 bases between. Germline V gives CDR1 WSHSY, CDR2 SAAADI. The CDR3 DNA sequence: TGCGCCAGCAGGGGCCATAGCAATCAGCCCCAGCATTTT. The encoded protein is CASRGHSNQPQHF.

The rearrangement joins TRBV11-2 to TRBJ2-3; 11 bases match TRBD2. Germline V gene sequence: CDR1 SGHAT, CDR2 FQNNGV. The CDR3 extends over 14 amino acids. V gave up 4 bases and J gave up 7 bases; unmatched junction bases: 4. The chain's CDR3 is CASSSRLAGNTQYF. The CDR3 DNA reads as TGTGCCAGCAGCTCAAGACTAGCGGGGAATACGCAGTATTTT. Full variable domain (remainder filled in from reference TRBV11-2 and TRBJ2-3): EAGVAQSPRYKIIEKRQSVAFWCNPISGHATLYWYQQILGQGPKLLIQFQNNGVVDDSQLPKDRFSAERLKGVDSTLKIQPAKLEDSAVYLCASSSRLAGNTQYFGPGTRLTVL.

Only a few counts were recorded for this clonotype. The gene calls are TRBV28 and TRBJ2-7; D ambiguous. V shed 1 base and J shed 8 bases, with 9 bases lying between them. The CDR3 loop spans 12 amino acids. Looked up from germline, CDR1 is MDHEN and CDR2 is SYDVKM. The CDR3 is CASSLYFNQQYF. As DNA, the CDR3 is TGTGCCAGCAGTTTATACTTCAACCAGCAGTACTTC.

The chain is built from TRBV11-2 and TRBJ2-2; D might be TRBD2 (6 bases). Germline V lookup: CDR1 SGHAT, CDR2 FQNNGV. Trimming cost V 6 bases and J 5 bases, with 16 bases left between them. CDR3 length: 15 residues. CDR3 residues: CASRGLGGGTGELFF. In nucleotides, the CDR3 is TGTGCCAGCAGGGGACTCGGTGGTGGAACCGGGGAGCTGTTTTTT.